These T cell receptor beta chains were read from a single sample in a study of blood T cell repertoires in COVID-19. TCRdb keeps only in-frame clones here, not all; method: immunoSEQ multiplex PCR. This table has some 250,000 clones, roughly 90% appearing once. The specimen sequenced was peripheral blood. The receptors derive from a human donor in a cohort sampled during active COVID-19. CDR3s include the opening cysteine and the closing phenylalanine or tryptophan. The D gene is left open where the match is weak. Size values are once, few and many counts, or a class for expanded clones, and some rows have none.

v_gene	j_gene	d_gene	abundance	CDR3nt	CDR3aa
TRBV4-3	TRBJ1-4	TRBD1	.	TGCGCCAGCAGCCAATCACGGACAGGCTCGAATGAAAAACTGTTTTTT	CASSQSRTGSNEKLFF
TRBV30	TRBJ1-3	.	.	TGTGCCTGGACTTTGAATGGGGCCTCTGGAAACACCATATATTTT	CAWTLNGASGNTIYF
TRBV7-8	TRBJ1-4	.	.	TGTGCCAGCAGCTTAGACCGACGGGGTAATGAAAAACTGTTTTTT	CASSLDRRGNEKLFF
TRBV19	TRBJ2-1	TRBD2	.	TGTGCCAGTGCCCAAGGGGCGGGGGGGGACAATGAGCAGTTCTTC	CASAQGAGGDNEQFF
TRBV4-3	TRBJ1-3	.	once	TGCGCCAGCAGCCGTTACAGGGATTTGGGTGGAAACACCATATATTTT	CASSRYRDLGGNTIYF
TRBV19	TRBJ2-3	.	.	TGTGCCAGTAGTATCCAACAGGGCCGCACAGATACGCAGTATTTT	CASSIQQGRTDTQYF
TRBV5-4	TRBJ2-5	TRBD1	.	TGTGCCAGCAGCAGAGGACAGGGCCAAGAGACCCAGTACTTC	CASSRGQGQETQYF
TRBV13	TRBJ1-1	.	.	TGTGCCAGCAGCTGGGGGGACTTGGGCACTGAAGCTTTCTTT	CASSWGDLGTEAFF
TRBV5-1	TRBJ1-5	.	few	TGCGCCAGCAGCCCGGGAGGGGGGCAGGGGCAGCCCCAGCATTTT	CASSPGGGQGQPQHF
TRBV27	TRBJ2-7	.	few	TGTGCCAGCAGTGGGGGCGGCTACGAGCAGTACTTC	CASSGGGYEQYF
TRBV29-1	TRBJ2-7	TRBD2	few	TGCAGCGTTGAAGACTTTGCGGGAGGCGGATCGTACGAGCAGTACTTC	CSVEDFAGGGSYEQYF
TRBV6-2/TRBV6-3	TRBJ1-2	TRBD1	.	TGTGCCAGCAGTCGACAGGGAAGCTATGGCTACACCTTC	CASSRQGSYGYTF
TRBV2	TRBJ2-6	TRBD1	.	TGTGCCAGCATCAGGGGACAGGGAGGTTCTGGGGCCAACGTCCTGACTTTC	CASIRGQGGSGANVLTF
TRBV4-3	TRBJ2-7	TRBD2	once	TGCGCCAGCAGCCAGGGTGCGAGCGGGGGCTACGAGCAGTACTTC	CASSQGASGGYEQYF
TRBV3-1/TRBV3-2	TRBJ1-1	.	many	TGTGCCAGCAGCTCCTCGGGGCGGGGGAGTGAAGCTTTCTTT	CASSSSGRGSEAFF
TRBV6-5	TRBJ2-7	.	.	TGTGCCAGCAGTTACTCAGGGGGTGAGCAGTACTTC	CASSYSGGEQYF
TRBV9	TRBJ1-6	.	few	TGTGCCAGCAGCCGAGGACGGGGAAATTCACCCCTCCACTTT	CASSRGRGNSPLHF
TRBV10-3	TRBJ2-7	.	.	TGTGCCACTACTCGGGACAACTCCTACGAGCAGTACTTC	CATTRDNSYEQYF
TRBV5-4	TRBJ1-3	TRBD1	.	TGTGCCAGCAGCGGGGACAGTGGAAACACCATATATTTT	CASSGDSGNTIYF
TRBV2	TRBJ2-3	TRBD2	.	TGTGCCAGCAGTGCGGGCGGGGGGGCCGATACGCAGTATTTT	CASSAGGGADTQYF
TRBV3-1/TRBV3-2	TRBJ1-2	.	.	TGTGCCAGCAGCCAAGTTTTGAGGGATTGGAGCGATGGCTACACCTTC	CASSQVLRDWSDGYTF
TRBV7-2	TRBJ2-7	TRBD2	.	TGTGCCAGCAGCTTACAAGCGGGGGCCCCTCGGGAGCAGTACTTC	CASSLQAGAPREQYF
TRBV28	TRBJ1-2	TRBD1	.	TGTGCCAGCAGCGCGGTGGGCCACAGGGGGCCAGAGGGCTATGGCTACACCTTC	CASSAVGHRGPEGYGYTF
TRBV5-4	TRBJ2-5	.	.	TGTGCCAGCAGCTTGGCTAGCGAAGAGACCCAGTACTTC	CASSLASEETQYF
TRBV7-9	TRBJ2-4	.	.	TGTGCCAGCAGCCCTACCTCGAGGAACATTCAGTACTTC	CASSPTSRNIQYF
TRBV19	TRBJ1-2	.	.	TGTGCCAGTAAAAAGCGGGAGGACCGATATGGCTACACCTTC	CASKKREDRYGYTF
TRBV10-3	TRBJ1-2	TRBD1	.	TGTGCCATCAGTGAGGCAGGGGGCAATAACTATGGCTACACCTTC	CAISEAGGNNYGYTF
TRBV6-1	TRBJ2-1	TRBD2	.	TGTGCCAGCAGTGAACAAGGGCTAGCGGGGAATTGGGTAAGGGACAATGAGCAGTTCTTC	CASSEQGLAGNWVRDNEQFF
TRBV11-3	TRBJ1-1	TRBD1	.	TGTGCCAGCAGCCGACAGGGGAACACTGAAGCTTTCTTT	CASSRQGNTEAFF
TRBV25-1	TRBJ2-7	TRBD1	.	TGTGCCAGCAGTCGTCCGGGACAGGGTTACGAGCAGTACTTC	CASSRPGQGYEQYF
TRBV7-6	TRBJ1-1	TRBD1	.	TGTGCCAGCAGCAATAACCGGGACAGCAACACTGAAGCTTTCTTT	CASSNNRDSNTEAFF
TRBV11-1	TRBJ1-1	TRBD1	.	TGTGCCAGCAGTCTTAGGACAGGGGGGACTGAAGCTTTCTTT	CASSLRTGGTEAFF
TRBV27	TRBJ1-4	.	.	TGTGCCAGCAGTTTTTCGAGGGGGGGAACTAATGAAAAACTGTTTTTT	CASSFSRGGTNEKLFF
TRBV7-2	TRBJ2-3	.	.	TGTGCCAGCAGCCGTAACGGGGCTGGGGGCCGATATTTT	CASSRNGAGGRYF
TRBV6-5	TRBJ1-2	.	.	TGTGCCAGCAGCCGCGGACTCGGATTGTATGGCTACACCTTC	CASSRGLGLYGYTF
TRBV5-4	TRBJ1-2	.	.	TGTGCCAGCAGCTTGAATTCTAAGGCCAACTCCAGGGTGTACTATGGCTACACCTTC	CASSLNSKANSRVYYGYTF
TRBV28	TRBJ1-1	.	.	TGTGCCAGCACCCGGGGGGCGGGCACTGAAGCTTTCTTT	CASTRGAGTEAFF
TRBV18	TRBJ1-3	.	.	TGTGCCAGCTCAGCGATTCGCTCTGGAAACACCATATATTTT	CASSAIRSGNTIYF
TRBV24-1	TRBJ1-2	TRBD1	few	TGTGCCACCAGTGACGGGACAGGGGATGGCTACACCTTC	CATSDGTGDGYTF
TRBV19	TRBJ1-5	.	.	TGTGCCAGTAGTATGGGTGGGGAGGGTCAGCCCCAGCATTTT	CASSMGGEGQPQHF
TRBV28	TRBJ2-1	TRBD2	.	TGTGCCAGCAGTTTGGCTCGGACTAGCGGGAGAAATGAGCAGTTCTTC	CASSLARTSGRNEQFF
TRBV7-3	TRBJ1-3	.	.	TGTGCCAGCAGCAGGGGAACTGGAAACACCATATATTTT	CASSRGTGNTIYF
TRBV2	TRBJ2-1	TRBD1	.	TGTGCCGCCCCGTTTCCTGTGGACAGGGGGTTTTACAATGAGCAGTTCTTC	CAAPFPVDRGFYNEQFF
TRBV28	TRBJ2-6	TRBD1	.	TGTGCCAGCAGTTTCCTCGGGACAGGCGACTCTGGGGCCAACGTCCTGACTTTC	CASSFLGTGDSGANVLTF
TRBV27	TRBJ1-2	.	once	TGTGCCAGCAGTCCGTTTATGCAGTCGGGCTACACCTTC	CASSPFMQSGYTF
TRBV30	TRBJ1-3	.	.	TGTGCCTGGAGTGTAGGTCGGAGCTCTGGAAACACCATATATTTT	CAWSVGRSSGNTIYF
TRBV19	TRBJ2-1	.	.	TGTGCCAGTAGTCCCGCTCTAGCCAGCTCCTACAATGAGCAGTTCTTC	CASSPALASSYNEQFF
TRBV5-1	TRBJ2-3	TRBD2	.	TGCGCCAGCAGCTTTAGACTAGCGGGAACCCCAGATACGCAGTATTTT	CASSFRLAGTPDTQYF
TRBV14	TRBJ2-7	TRBD2	.	TGTGCCAGCAGCCAAGATTCTAGCGGTGCCTACGAGCAGTACTTC	CASSQDSSGAYEQYF
TRBV4-2	TRBJ2-3	TRBD2	.	TGTGCCAGCACCGTGGCGGGACTACTCACAGATACGCAGTATTTT	CASTVAGLLTDTQYF
TRBV27	TRBJ2-7	.	.	TGTGCCAGCAGTTTACCGGGGGTCTACGAGCAGTACTTC	CASSLPGVYEQYF